This TCR beta chain was sequenced in a study of blood T cell repertoires in COVID-19. About the research overall: Italy, Spain and the United States were the sources of the convalescent and acute COVID-19 samples. The analysed material was cDNA or gDNA that came from T cells, B-cell-depleted T cells, or PBMCs.

Grouping used clinical history reported by participants in a survey and questionnaire. CDR1 is SNHLY and CDR2 is FYNNEI in the germline V gene. This CDR3 contains 14 residues. Trimming removed 4 bases from V and 3 bases from J; junction bases left unmatched: 6. Produced via immunoSEQ multiplex PCR; TCRdb's table is partial and in-frame only. The sample includes about 270,000 clones, about 87% of them seen just once. The genes are TRBV2 and TRBJ2-7, with 7 bases fitting TRBD2. This TCR was sampled from a woman in her twenties or thirties with acute COVID-19. Sequencing was done on a sample of PBMCs or T cells enriched from blood (not recorded which). The CDR3 here is CASSVGGNNYEQYF. The DNA for the CDR3 is TGTGCCAGCAGTGTGGGGGGGAATAACTACGAGCAGTACTTC.